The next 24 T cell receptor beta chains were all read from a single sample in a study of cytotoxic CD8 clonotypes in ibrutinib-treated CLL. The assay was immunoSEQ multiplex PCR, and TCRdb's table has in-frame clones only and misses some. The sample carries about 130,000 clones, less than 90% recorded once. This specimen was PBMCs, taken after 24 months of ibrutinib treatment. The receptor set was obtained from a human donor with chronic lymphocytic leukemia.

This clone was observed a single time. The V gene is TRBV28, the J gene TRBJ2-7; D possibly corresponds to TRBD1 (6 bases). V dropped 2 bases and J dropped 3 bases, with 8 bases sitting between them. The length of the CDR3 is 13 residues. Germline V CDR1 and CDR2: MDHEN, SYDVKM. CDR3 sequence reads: CASSLGGGYEQYF. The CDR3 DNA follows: TGTGCCAGCAGTTTAGGGGGCGGCTACGAGCAGTACTTC.

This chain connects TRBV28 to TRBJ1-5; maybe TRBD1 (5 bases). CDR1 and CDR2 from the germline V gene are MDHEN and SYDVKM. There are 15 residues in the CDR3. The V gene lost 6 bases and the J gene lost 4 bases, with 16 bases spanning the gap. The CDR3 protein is CASSGGGVKNQPQHF. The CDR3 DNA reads TGTGCCAGCAGCGGCGGGGGGGTAAAAAATCAGCCCCAGCATTTT.

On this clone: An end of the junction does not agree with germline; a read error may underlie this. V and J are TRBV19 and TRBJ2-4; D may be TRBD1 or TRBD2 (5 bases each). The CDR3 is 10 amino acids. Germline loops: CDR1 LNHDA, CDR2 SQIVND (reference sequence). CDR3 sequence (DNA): TGTGCCAGTAGGTTGTGGGGACGGGACTTC. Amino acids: CASRLWGRDF.

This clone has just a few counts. CDR3 coding DNA: TGCGCCAGCAGCTTGGAACAGGGAGTCTCTGGAAACACCATATATTTT. This translates into CASSLEQGVSGNTIYF. The chain is built from TRBV5-1 and TRBJ1-3; possibly TRBD1 for D (6 bases). V was shortened by 0 bases and J by 0 bases, with 10 bases between the two germline ends. The length of the CDR3 is 16 residues. Per germline, CDR1 SGHRS and CDR2 YFSETQ.

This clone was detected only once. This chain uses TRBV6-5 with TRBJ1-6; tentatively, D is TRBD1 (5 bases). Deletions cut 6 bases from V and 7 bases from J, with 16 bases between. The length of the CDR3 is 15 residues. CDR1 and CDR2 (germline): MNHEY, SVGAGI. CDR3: CASRLGELGNSPLHF. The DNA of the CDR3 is TGTGCCAGCAGGTTGGGGGAATTGGGCAATTCACCCCTCCACTTT.

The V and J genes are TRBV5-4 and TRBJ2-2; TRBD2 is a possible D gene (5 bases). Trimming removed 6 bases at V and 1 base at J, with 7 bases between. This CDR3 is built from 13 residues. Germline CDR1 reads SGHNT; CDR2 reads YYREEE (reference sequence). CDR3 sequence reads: CASTRGNTGELFF. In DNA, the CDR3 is TGTGCCAGCACCCGGGGGAACACCGGGGAGCTGTTTTTT.

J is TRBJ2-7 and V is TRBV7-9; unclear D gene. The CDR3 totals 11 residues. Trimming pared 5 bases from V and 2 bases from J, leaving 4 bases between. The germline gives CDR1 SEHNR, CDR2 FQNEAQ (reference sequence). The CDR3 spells CASSRAYEQYF. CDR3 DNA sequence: TGTGCCAGCAGCCGGGCCTACGAGCAGTACTTC.

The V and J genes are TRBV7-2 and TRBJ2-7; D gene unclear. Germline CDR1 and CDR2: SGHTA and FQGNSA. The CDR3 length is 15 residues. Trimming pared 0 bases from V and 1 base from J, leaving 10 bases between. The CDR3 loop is CASSLAPQISYEQYF. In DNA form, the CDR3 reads TGTGCCAGCAGCTTAGCGCCTCAAATTTCCTACGAGCAGTACTTC.

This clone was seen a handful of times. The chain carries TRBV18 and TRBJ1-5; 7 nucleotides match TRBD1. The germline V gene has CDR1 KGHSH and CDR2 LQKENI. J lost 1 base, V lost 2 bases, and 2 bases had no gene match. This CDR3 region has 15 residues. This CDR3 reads CASSPETGSNQPQHF. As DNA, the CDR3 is TGTGCCAGCTCACCAGAGACAGGGAGCAATCAGCCCCAGCATTTT.

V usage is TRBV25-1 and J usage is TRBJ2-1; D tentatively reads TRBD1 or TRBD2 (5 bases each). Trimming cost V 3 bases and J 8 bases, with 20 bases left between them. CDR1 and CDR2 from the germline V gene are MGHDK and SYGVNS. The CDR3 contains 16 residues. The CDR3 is CASSEVGTLLGYEQFF. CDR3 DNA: TGTGCCAGCAGTGAGGTTGGGACCCTACTGGGTTATGAGCAGTTCTTC.

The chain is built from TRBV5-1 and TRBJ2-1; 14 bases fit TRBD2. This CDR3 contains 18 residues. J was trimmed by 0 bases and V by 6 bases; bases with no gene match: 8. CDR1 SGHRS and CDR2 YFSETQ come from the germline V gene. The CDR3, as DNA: TGCGCCAGCAAACCGGGACTAGCGGGGGCCAACTCCTACAATGAGCAGTTCTTC. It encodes CASKPGLAGANSYNEQFF.

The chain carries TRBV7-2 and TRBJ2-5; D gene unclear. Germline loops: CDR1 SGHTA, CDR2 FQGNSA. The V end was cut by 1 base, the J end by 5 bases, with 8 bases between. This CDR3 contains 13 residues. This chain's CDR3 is CASSLVHLETQYF. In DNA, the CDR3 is TGTGCCAGCAGCTTAGTTCATTTGGAGACCCAGTACTTC.

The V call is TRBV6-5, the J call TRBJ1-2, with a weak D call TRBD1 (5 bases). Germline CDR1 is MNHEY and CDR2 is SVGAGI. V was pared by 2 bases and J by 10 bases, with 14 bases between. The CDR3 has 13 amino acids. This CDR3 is CASSYIGRADYTF. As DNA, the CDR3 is TGTGCCAGCAGTTACATCGGCAGGGCCGACTACACCTTC.

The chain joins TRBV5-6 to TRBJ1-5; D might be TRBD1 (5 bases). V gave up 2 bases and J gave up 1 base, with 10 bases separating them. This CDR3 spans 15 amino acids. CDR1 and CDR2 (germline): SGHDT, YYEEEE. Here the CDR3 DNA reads TGTGCCAGCAGCTTTGGGGCTGGGAGCAATCAGCCCCAGCATTTT. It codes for CASSFGAGSNQPQHF.

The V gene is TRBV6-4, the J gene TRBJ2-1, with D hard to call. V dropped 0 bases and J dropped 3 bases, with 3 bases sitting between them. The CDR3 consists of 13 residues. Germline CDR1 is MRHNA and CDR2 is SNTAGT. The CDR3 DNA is TGTGCCAGCAGTGACTCGAACTACAATGAGCAGTTCTTC. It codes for CASSDSNYNEQFF.

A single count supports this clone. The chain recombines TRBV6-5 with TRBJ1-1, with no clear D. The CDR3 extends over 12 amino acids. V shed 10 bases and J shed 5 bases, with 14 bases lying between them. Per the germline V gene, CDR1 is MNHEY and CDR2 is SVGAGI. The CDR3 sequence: CATVREGTEAFF. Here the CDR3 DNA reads TGTGCCACCGTGAGGGAGGGTACTGAAGCTTTCTTT.

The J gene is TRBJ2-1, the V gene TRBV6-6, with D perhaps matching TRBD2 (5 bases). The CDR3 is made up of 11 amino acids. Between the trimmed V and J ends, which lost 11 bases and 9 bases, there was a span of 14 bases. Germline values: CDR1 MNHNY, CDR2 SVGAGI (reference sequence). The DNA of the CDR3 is TGTGCCGCACGGAGGAATAGTGAGCAGTTCTTC. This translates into CAARRNSEQFF.

This chain's CDR3 is CASSAGQGGYNEQFF. The CDR3 DNA follows: TGCGCCAGCAGCGCGGGACAGGGTGGATACAATGAGCAGTTCTTC. The chain links TRBV10-1 to TRBJ2-1, with 9 nucleotides matching TRBD1. Germline trimming cut 6 bases from V and 4 bases from J; bases unmatched to any gene: 7. This CDR3 comprises 15 residues. CDR1 is WNHNN and CDR2 is SYGVQD in the germline V gene (reference sequence).

As DNA, the CDR3 is TGTGCCAGCAGTCGGACAGCGAACACTGAAGCTTTCTTT. It codes for CASSRTANTEAFF. The chain uses TRBV6-1 and TRBJ1-1; tentatively, D is TRBD1 (6 bases). Germline CDR1 is MNHNS and CDR2 is SASEGT. The CDR3 runs 13 residues. Trimming removed 5 bases at V and 1 base at J, with 8 bases between.

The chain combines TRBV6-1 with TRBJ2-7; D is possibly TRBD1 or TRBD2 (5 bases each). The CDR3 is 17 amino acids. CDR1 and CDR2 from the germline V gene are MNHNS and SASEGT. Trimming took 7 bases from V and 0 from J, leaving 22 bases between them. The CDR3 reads CASNDSGTESYSYEQYF. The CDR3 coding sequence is TGTGCCAGCAATGATTCTGGGACCGAATCGTACTCCTACGAGCAGTACTTC.

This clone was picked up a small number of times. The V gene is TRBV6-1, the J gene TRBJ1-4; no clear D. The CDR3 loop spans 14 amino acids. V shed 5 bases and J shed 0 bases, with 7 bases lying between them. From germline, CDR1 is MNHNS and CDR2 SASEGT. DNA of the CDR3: TGTGCCAGCAGTAAGATTGCAACTAATGAAAAACTGTTTTTT. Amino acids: CASSKIATNEKLFF.

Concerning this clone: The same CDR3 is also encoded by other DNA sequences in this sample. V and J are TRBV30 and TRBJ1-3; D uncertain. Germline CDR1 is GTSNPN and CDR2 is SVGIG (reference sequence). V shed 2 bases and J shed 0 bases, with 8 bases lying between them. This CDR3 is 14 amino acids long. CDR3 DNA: TGTGCCTGGAGTCTTCAGAGCTCTGGAAACACCATATATTTT. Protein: CAWSLQSSGNTIYF. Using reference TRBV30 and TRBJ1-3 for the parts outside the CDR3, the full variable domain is SQTIHQWPATLVQPVGSPLSLECTVEGTSNPNLYWYRQAAGRGLQLLFYSVGIGQISSEVPQNLSASRPQDRQFILSSKKLLLSDSGFYLCAWSLQSSGNTIYFGEGSWLTVV.

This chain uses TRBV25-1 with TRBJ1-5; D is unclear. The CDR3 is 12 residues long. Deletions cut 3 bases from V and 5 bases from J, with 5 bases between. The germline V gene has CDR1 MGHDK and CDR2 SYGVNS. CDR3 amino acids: CASSDGDQPQHF. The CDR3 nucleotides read TGTGCCAGCAGTGATGGGGATCAGCCCCAGCATTTT. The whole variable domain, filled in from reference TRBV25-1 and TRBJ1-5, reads EADIYQTPRYLVIGTGKKITLECSQTMGHDKMYWYQQDPGMELHLIHYSYGVNSTEKGDLSSESTVSRIRTEHFPLTLESARPSHTSQYLCASSDGDQPQHFGDGTRLSIL.

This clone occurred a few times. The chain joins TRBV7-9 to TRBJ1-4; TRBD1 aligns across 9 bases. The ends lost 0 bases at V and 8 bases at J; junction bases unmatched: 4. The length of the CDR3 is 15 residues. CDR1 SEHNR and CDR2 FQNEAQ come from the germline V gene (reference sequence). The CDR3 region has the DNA TGTGCCAGCAGCTTAGCCGGGACAGGGATCGAAAAACTGTTTTTT. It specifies CASSLAGTGIEKLFF.